This entry concerns a single TCR beta chain. Its antigen remains unidentified. During the collection period, no donor immune events like infections were recorded. The germline V gene encodes CDR1 MNHNS and CDR2 SASEGT. V gave up 6 bases and J gave up 8 bases, with 17 bases separating them. The CDR3 covers 14 residues. The data were taken from a study of identifying expanded T cells in peripheral blood. Study conclusions and caveats: Across healthy donors, higher total template counts meant significantly greater approximately 2-week count variance. Approximately 1.1 clones differed between technical replicates, versus around 15 and 18 over time.

Some clones are missing from TCRdb's copy, which holds only in-frame ones; the method was immunoSEQ multiplex PCR. The repertoire holds under 150,000 clones, with less than 90% as singletons. The sample was blood. V usage is TRBV6-1 and J usage is TRBJ2-1; no clear D. This clonotype was sampled from a person aged 18-70 years in good health. This CDR3 is CASRQPAVGHEQFF. DNA for the CDR3: TGTGCCAGCAGGCAGCCGGCGGTAGGGCATGAGCAGTTCTTC.